This T cell receptor (beta chain) was sequenced during a study of blood T cell repertoires in COVID-19. About the research overall: The United States, Italy and Spain supplied acute and convalescent COVID-19 samples. PBMCs, B-cell-depleted T cells, or T cells provided the cDNA or gDNA that made up the material.

Grouping used clinical history reported by participants in a survey and questionnaire. Germline assignment: CDR1 DFQATT and CDR2 SNEGSKA (reference sequence). The CDR3 length is 11 residues. Deletions cut 6 bases from V and 6 bases from J, with 10 bases between. Assay: immunoSEQ multiplex PCR; the TCRdb copy retains only in-frame clones and omits some. The sample holds some 200,000 clones, just under 85% seen once. The source material was PBMCs or T cells enriched from blood (not recorded which). The chain is built from TRBV20-1 and TRBJ2-3; D uncertain. This TCR was sampled from a woman in her thirties or forties with acute COVID-19. The CDR3 DNA is TGCAGTGCCGCCCATCAGGATACGCAGTATTTT. It is translated as CSAAHQDTQYF.